This TCR beta chain is drawn from a study of cytomegalovirus exposure and HLA in healthy donors. Both 60 Vbeta primers and 13 Jbeta primers went into the PCR. Produced via immunoSEQ multiplex PCR; TCRdb's table is partial and in-frame only. The repertoire has about 170,000 clones, about four fifths of them found once; the top ten carry 6.5% to 8.5%. CDR1 and CDR2 (germline): SEHNR, FQNEAQ (reference sequence). The CDR3 contains 16 residues. Trimming removed 6 bases from V and 4 bases from J; junction bases left unmatched: 11. The sample was PBMCs. The chain uses TRBV7-9 and TRBJ1-2; 10 nucleotides line up with TRBD1. The TCR was taken from a man under 40 in good health and CMV-seropositive. The CDR3 nucleotides read TGTGCCAGCAGGGGGGACAGGGGCCCGTTTACCTATGGCTACACCTTC. It translates to CASRGDRGPFTYGYTF.